This T cell receptor beta chain was identified in a study of tumor-infiltrating lymphocytes in primary liver carcinoma (dated by TCRdb to about 2017). At the level of the whole study: Of the five patients (three men and two women, aged 30 to 69 years), four had hepatocellular carcinoma and one had combined HCC and intrahepatic cholangiocarcinoma. To link TCRbeta repertoire diversity with the local molecular phenotype, the approximately 24 tumor region samples were profiled using Agilent mRNA microarrays. Tumors of the five patients were stage T1-T3 N0M0 with maximum diameters of roughly 4 to 11 cm. A total of 35 specimens from 5 patients went through TCRbeta repertoire sequencing, namely 25 tumor regions, 5 adjacent noncancerous liver tissues and 5 peripheral blood samples. For each liver tumor, the study sampled five regions along with adjacent normal tissue and blood, and applied TCRbeta repertoire sequencing, expression microarrays and whole-exome sequencing. Samples yielded roughly 3.5 to 8 million productive TCRbeta reads; read depth did not differ significantly between tissue types. High reproducibility was observed for the technical replicate repertoires, with mean shared-clone rates about 0.89 and correlation coefficients above 0.95. Overall study results and their limits: The top 250 clones accounted for a significantly greater share of the repertoire in tumors than in blood (p = 0.039). Only the TCR beta chain was sequenced, which likely underestimates true repertoire diversity because unpaired alpha chains were not captured. With just 4 or 5 patients in the study, the authors point out that the findings should be validated in a larger study. Bulk unsorted samples precluded comparing CD4+ and CD8+ T cell repertoires. Repertoire overlap was found to be higher between tumor regions (mean around 35%) than between tumor-adjacent (roughly 17%) or tumor-blood (approximately 15%) pairs, consistent with antigen-driven expansion. Only roughly 7.5-25% of top clones appeared in all five regions of a tumor, which suggests that tumor-infiltrating T cells are spatially heterogeneous.

Its CDR3 holds 16 amino acids, cysteine through phenylalanine. Of all the DNA, just the CDR3 is kept, 48 bases in frame from base 1. CDR1 is given as SGHAT and CDR2 as FQNNGV, both from the germline V gene. As to this clonotype: Its antigen has not been determined. Germline and junction disagree at one end, which may indicate a read error.

Using a constant-region primer and ProtoScript II reverse transcriptase, TCRbeta-specific cDNA was reverse-transcribed from around 500 ng total RNA. Three nested multiplex PCR rounds, following a slightly modified ARM-PCR procedure, were used to build the TCRbeta libraries. The first two PCR rounds used multiplex TRBV1-TRBV30 forward primers with a Cbeta reverse primer, each for approximately 11 cycles. Sample barcodes and Illumina adapters were added in a final 25-cycle PCR using Deep VentR polymerase. Before sequencing, amplicons between 200 and 500 bp were purified from gel using a QIAquick gel extraction kit. The TCRbeta amplicons were sequenced with 250-bp paired-end reads on an Illumina HiSeq 2500. Processing in the source paper ran as follows. To recover full CDR3 sequences, reads were quality-trimmed using Trimmomatic v0.33 and paired reads were then merged using FLASH v1.2.11. MiGEC v1.2.1b assigned V, D and J germline segments to the rearranged TCRbeta sequences. VDJtools v1.0.0 computed clonotype statistics and Shannon-Wiener diversity indices. To reduce sampling bias, subsequent analyses other than the diversity analysis used only the 250 most abundant clonotypes in each sample. Starting from the raw public reads, TCRdb applied fastp trimming at Q25, assembled clones with MiXCR and retained in-frame beta chains. For every CDR3 protein sequence, its rows merge into one entry that carries the most common genes and DNA. For this entry, the V and J calls and clone size follow TCRdb and not the study's own pipeline. For this sample there are tens of thousands of distinct CDR3 sequences; approximately 72% appear just once. The top ten clonotypes cover approximately 19% of the sample.

Total RNA and DNA were co-extracted from about 20-30 mg of bulk tissue with the AllPrep DNA/RNA mini kit, without cell sorting. Between late 2015 and early 2016, a few patients in China with histopathologically diagnosed primary liver carcinoma had their tumors surgically resected. At the time of sampling, the patients were treatment-naive and had chronic HBV infection. Five spatially separated regions were sampled from each tumor: the superior, inferior, left-lateral and right-lateral poles, plus the tumor centre. Histology showed that every tumor sample contained more than 80% viable tumor cells. Pieces of fresh tumor and adjacent tissue were cut in half, with one half kept in RNAlater at -80 degrees C and the other half sent for histology.

The rearrangement joined TRBV11-2 to TRBJ2-5, with TRBD2 as a weak D call on 6 bases. The sequenced sample consisted of liver tumor tissue from sampling region 1. The sample's cell subset or site label, decoded: tumor region T1, superior pole. The origin of this receptor is a man aged 40-49 years with primary liver carcinoma and hepatitis B virus infection. The CDR3 reads as follows: CASGSRDLAHQETHYF. The sequenced DNA is TGTGCCAGCGGATCCCGGGACTTGGCCCACCAAGAGACCCACTACTTC.